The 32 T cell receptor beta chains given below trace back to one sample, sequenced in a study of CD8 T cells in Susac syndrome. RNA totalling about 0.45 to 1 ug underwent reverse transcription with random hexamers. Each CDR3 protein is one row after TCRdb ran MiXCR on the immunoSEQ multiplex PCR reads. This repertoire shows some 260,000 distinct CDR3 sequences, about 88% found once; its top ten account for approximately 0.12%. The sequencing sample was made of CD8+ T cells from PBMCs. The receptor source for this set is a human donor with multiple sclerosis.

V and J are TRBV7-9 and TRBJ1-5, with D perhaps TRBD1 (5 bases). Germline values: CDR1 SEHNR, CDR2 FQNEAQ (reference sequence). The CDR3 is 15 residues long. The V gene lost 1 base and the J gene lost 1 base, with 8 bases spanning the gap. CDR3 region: CASSLDGASNQPQHF. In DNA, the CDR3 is TGTGCCAGCAGCTTAGATGGGGCGAGCAATCAGCCCCAGCATTTT.

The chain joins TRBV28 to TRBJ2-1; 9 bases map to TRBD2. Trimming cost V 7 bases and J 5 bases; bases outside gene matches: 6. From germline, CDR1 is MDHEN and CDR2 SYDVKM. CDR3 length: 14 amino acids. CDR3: CASTIAGADNEQFF. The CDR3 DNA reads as TGTGCCAGCACAATAGCGGGAGCGGACAATGAGCAGTTCTTC.

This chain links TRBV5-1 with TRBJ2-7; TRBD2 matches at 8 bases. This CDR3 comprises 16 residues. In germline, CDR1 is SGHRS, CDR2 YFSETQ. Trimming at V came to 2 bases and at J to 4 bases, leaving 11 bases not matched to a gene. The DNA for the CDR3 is TGCGCCAGCAGCTTCGGAGCGGCGGGAGGCGGATACGAGCAGTACTTC. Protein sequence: CASSFGAAGGGYEQYF.

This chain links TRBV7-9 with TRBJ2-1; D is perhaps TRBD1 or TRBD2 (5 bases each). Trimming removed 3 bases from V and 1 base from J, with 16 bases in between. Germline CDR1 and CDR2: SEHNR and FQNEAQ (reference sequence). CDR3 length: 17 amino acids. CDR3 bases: TGTGCCAGCAGCTTTGACTTGACGAGGGGTTCCTACAATGAGCAGTTCTTC. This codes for CASSFDLTRGSYNEQFF.

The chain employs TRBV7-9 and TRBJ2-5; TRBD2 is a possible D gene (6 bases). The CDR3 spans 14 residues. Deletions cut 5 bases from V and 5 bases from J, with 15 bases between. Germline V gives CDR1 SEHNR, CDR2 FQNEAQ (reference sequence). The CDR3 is CASSARDLRETQYF. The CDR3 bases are TGTGCCAGCAGCGCGCGGGACTTGAGGGAGACCCAGTACTTC.

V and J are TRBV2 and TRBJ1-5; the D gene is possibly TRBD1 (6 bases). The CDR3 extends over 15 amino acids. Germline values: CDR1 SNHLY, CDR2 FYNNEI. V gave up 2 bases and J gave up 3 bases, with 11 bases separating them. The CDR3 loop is CASSENRASNQPQHF. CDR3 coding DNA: TGTGCCAGCAGTGAAAACAGGGCATCCAATCAGCCCCAGCATTTT.

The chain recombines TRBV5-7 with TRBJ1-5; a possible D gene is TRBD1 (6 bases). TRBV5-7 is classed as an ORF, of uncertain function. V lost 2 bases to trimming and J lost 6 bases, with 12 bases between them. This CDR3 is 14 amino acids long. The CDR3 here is CASSFSGERQPQHF. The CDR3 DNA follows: TGTGCCAGCAGCTTTTCAGGGGAACGTCAGCCCCAGCATTTT.

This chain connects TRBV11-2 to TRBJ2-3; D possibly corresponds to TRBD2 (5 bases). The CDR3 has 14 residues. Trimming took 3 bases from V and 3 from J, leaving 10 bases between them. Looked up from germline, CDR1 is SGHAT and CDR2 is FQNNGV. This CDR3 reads CASSFPGETDTQYF. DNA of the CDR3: TGTGCCAGCAGCTTCCCCGGGGAAACAGATACGCAGTATTTT.

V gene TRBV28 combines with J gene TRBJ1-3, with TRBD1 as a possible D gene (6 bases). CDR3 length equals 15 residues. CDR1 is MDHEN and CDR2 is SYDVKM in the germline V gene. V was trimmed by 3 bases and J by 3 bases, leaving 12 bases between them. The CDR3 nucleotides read TGTGCCAGCAGTTTCCCCGGGACAAATGGAAACACCATATATTTT. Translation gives CASSFPGTNGNTIYF.

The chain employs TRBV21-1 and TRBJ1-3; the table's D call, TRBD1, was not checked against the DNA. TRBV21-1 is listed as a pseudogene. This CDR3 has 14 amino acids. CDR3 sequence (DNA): TGTGCCAGCAGCATGACAGTCTCTGGAAACACCATATATTTT. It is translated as CASSMTVSGNTIYF.

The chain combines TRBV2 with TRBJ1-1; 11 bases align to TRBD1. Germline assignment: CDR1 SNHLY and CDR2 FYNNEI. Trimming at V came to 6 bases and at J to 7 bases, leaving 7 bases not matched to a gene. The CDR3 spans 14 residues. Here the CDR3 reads CASSPGQGAGEAFF. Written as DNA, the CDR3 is TGTGCCAGCAGCCCAGGACAGGGGGCTGGTGAAGCTTTCTTT.

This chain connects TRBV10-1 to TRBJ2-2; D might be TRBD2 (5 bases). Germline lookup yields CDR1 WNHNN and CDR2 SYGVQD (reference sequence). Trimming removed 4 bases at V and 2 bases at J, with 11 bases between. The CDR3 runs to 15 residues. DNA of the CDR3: TGCGCCAGCAGTGCTAGCAGATTAAACACCGGGGAGCTGTTTTTT. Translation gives CASSASRLNTGELFF.

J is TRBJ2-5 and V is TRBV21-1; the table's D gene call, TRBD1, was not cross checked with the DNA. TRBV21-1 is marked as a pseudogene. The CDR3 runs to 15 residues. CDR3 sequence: CASSKVTGWEETQYF. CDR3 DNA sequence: TGTGCCAGCAGCAAAGTGACAGGGTGGGAAGAGACCCAGTACTTC.

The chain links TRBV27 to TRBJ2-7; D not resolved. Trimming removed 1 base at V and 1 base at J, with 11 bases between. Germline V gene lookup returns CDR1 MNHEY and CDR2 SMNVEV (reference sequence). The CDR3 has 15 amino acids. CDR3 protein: CASSLYGEVSYEQYF. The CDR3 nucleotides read TGTGCCAGCAGTTTATATGGGGAAGTGTCCTACGAGCAGTACTTC.

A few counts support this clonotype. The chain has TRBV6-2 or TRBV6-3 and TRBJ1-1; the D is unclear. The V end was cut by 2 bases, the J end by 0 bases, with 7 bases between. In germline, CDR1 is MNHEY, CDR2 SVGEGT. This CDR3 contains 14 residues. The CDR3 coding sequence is TGTGCCAGCAGTTACAGCGGAGTGAACACTGAAGCTTTCTTT. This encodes CASSYSGVNTEAFF.

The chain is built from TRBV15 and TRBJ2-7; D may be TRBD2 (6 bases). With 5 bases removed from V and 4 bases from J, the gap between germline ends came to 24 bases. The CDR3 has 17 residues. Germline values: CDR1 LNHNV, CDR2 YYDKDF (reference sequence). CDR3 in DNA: TGTGCCACCAGCCAGGAGGGCAGCTCCTATGAGGGTTACGAGCAGTACTTC. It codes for CATSQEGSSYEGYEQYF.

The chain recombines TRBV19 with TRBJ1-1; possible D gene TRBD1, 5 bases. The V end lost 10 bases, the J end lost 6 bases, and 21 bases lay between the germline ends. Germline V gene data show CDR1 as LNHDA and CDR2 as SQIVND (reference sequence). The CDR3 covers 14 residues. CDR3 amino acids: CAIRVQAKVAEAFF. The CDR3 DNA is TGTGCCATTCGCGTACAGGCCAAGGTCGCTGAAGCTTTCTTT.

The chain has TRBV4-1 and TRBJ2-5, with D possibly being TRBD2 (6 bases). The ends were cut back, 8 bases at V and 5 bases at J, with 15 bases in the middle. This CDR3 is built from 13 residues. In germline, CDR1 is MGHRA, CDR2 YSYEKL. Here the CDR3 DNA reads TGCGCCAGCGGGGGGAAACAGTGGGAGACCCAGTACTTC. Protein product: CASGGKQWETQYF.

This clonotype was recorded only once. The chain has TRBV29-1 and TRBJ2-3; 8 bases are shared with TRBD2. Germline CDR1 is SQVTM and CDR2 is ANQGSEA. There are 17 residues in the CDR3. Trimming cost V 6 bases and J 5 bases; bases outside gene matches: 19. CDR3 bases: TGCAGCGTGAAATGGGTAGCGGGACGCAAAGGGGTAGATACGCAGTATTTT. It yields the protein CSVKWVAGRKGVDTQYF.

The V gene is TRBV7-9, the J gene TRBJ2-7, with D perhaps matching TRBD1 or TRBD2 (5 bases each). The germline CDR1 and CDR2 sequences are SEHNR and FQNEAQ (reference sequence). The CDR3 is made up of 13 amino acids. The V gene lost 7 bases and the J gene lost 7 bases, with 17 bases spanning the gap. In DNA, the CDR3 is TGTGCCAGCACCCCCGGGGCCCGCGGGGAGCAGTACTTC. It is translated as CASTPGARGEQYF. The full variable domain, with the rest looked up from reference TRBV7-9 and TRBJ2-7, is DTGVSQNPRHKITKRGQNVTFRCDPISEHNRLYWYRQTLGQGPEFLTYFQNEAQLEKSRLLSDRFSAERPKGSFSTLEIQRTEQGDSAMYLCASTPGARGEQYFGPGTRLTVT.

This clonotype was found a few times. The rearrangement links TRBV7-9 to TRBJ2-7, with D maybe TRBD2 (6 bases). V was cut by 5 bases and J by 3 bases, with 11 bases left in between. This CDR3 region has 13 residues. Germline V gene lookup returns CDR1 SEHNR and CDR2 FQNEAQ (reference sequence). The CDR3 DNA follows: TGTGCCAGCAGCCCCGGGACTCGCTACGAGCAGTACTTC. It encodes CASSPGTRYEQYF.

The CDR3: CASRGIGTGGLISGANVLTF. The CDR3 region has the DNA TGTGCCAGCAGAGGGATTGGGACAGGGGGCCTAATCTCTGGGGCCAACGTCCTGACTTTC. This rearrangement joins TRBV2 to TRBJ2-6; TRBD1 aligns across 12 bases. Losses at the gene ends were 6 bases for V and 0 bases for J; bases not matched to a gene: 12. The germline V gene has CDR1 SNHLY and CDR2 FYNNEI. This CDR3 has 20 amino acids.

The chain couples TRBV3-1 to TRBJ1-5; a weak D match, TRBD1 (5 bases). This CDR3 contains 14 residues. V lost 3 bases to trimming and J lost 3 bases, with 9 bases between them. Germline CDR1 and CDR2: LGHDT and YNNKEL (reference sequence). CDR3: CASSHRGSNQPQHF. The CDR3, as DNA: TGTGCCAGCAGCCATCGGGGCTCCAATCAGCCCCAGCATTTT.

CDR3 loop: CASSLVYRVGEAYNEQFF. The CDR3 DNA sequence: TGTGCCAGCAGCTTAGTTTATCGGGTGGGAGAGGCGTACAATGAGCAGTTCTTC. The chain couples TRBV7-6 to TRBJ2-1, with D maybe TRBD2 (5 bases). Germline V gene lookup returns CDR1 SGHVS and CDR2 FNYEAQ. V gave up 1 base and J gave up 4 bases, with 20 bases separating them. This CDR3 spans 18 amino acids.

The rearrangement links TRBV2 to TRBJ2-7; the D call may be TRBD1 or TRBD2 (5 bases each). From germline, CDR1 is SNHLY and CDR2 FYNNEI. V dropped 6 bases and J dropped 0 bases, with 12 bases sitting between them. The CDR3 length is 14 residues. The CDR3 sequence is CASRKGRSSYEQYF. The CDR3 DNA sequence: TGTGCCAGCAGGAAGGGACGGAGCTCCTACGAGCAGTACTTC.

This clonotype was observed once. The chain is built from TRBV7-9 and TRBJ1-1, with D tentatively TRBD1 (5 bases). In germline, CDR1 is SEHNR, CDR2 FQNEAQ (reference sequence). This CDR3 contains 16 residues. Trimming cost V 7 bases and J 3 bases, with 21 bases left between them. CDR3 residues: CASTPPGGTRDTEAFF. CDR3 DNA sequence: TGTGCCAGCACCCCCCCGGGGGGGACGAGGGACACTGAAGCTTTCTTT.

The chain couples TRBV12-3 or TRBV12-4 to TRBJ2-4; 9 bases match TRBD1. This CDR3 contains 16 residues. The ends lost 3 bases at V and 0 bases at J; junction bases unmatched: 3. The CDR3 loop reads CASSLVTGGAKNIQYF. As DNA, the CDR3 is TGTGCCAGCAGTTTGGTGACAGGGGGAGCCAAAAACATTCAGTACTTC.

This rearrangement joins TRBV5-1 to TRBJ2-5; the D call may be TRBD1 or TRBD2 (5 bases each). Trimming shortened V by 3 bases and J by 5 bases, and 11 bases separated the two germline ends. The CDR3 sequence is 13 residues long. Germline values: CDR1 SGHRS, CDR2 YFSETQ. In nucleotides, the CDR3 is TGCGCCAGCAGCTCGGGACCGTTGGAGACCCAGTACTTC. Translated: CASSSGPLETQYF.

The CDR3 region is CASSLDRAGNEQFF. The CDR3 nucleotides are TGTGCCAGCAGCTTAGACAGGGCCGGGAATGAGCAGTTCTTC. V and J are TRBV7-2 and TRBJ2-1, with D possibly TRBD1 on 6 matching bases. Germline V lookup: CDR1 SGHTA, CDR2 FQGNSA. With 1 base removed from V and 7 bases from J, the gap between germline ends came to 11 bases. This CDR3 is built from 14 residues.

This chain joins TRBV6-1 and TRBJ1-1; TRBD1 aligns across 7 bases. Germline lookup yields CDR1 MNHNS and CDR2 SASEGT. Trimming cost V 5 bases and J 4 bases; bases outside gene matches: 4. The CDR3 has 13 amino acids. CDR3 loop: CASSKGATTEAFF. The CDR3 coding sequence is TGTGCCAGCAGTAAGGGGGCGACCACTGAAGCTTTCTTT.

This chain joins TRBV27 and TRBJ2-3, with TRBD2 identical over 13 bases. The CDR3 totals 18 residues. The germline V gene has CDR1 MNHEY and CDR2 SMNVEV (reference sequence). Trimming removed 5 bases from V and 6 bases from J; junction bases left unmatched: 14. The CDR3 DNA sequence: TGTGCCAGCAGTCCCGGACTAGCGGGAGCGCTTCTCGGGGATACGCAGTATTTT. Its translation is CASSPGLAGALLGDTQYF.

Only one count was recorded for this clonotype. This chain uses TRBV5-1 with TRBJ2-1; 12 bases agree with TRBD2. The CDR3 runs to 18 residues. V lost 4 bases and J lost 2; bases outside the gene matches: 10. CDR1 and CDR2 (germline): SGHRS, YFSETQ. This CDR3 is CASSPSSSSGRAYNEQFF. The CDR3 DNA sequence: TGCGCCAGCAGCCCCAGCTCGTCTAGCGGGAGGGCCTACAATGAGCAGTTCTTC.